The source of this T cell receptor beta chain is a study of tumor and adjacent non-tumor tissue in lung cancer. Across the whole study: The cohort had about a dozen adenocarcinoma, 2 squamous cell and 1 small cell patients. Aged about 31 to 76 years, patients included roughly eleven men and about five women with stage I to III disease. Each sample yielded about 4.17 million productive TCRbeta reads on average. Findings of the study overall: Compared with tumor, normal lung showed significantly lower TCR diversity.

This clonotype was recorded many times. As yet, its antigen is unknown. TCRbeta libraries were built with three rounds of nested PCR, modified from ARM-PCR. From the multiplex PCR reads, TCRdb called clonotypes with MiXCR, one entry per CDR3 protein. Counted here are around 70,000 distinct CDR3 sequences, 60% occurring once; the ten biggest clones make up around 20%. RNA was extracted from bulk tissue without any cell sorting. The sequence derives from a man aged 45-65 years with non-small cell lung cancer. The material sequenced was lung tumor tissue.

CDR3: CASSLITGGAGEQYF. The DNA for the CDR3 is TGTGCCAGCAGCTTAATTACGGGAGGGGCAGGCGAGCAGTACTTC. The chain carries TRBV7-9 and TRBJ2-7; 8 nucleotides line up with TRBD2. The CDR3 spans 15 residues. The germline V gene has CDR1 SEHNR and CDR2 FQNEAQ (reference sequence). The ends lost 2 bases at V and 6 bases at J; junction bases unmatched: 9.